Listed below are T cell receptor beta chains from one sample, sequenced in a study of OX40 agonist ivuxolimab in advanced cancers. The table came from immunoSEQ multiplex PCR; TCRdb's copy has only in-frame clones and leaves some out. The sample lists tens of thousands of clones, approximately 89% occurring once. Material: CD4+ or CD8+ T cells sorted from blood, obtained in a trial of the OX40 agonist ivuxolimab. These receptors all come from an adult with an advanced solid tumor such as melanoma, head and neck, liver or kidney cancer. Both conserved end residues are trimmed from each CDR3. The order of the fields is V gene, J gene, CDR3 protein.

TRBV11-2,TRBJ2-3,ASSPVVAGDSDTQY
TRBV9,TRBJ1-6,ASSAGTFNSPLH
TRBV10-3,TRBJ2-2,AISDSTGELF
TRBV11-3,TRBJ2-3,ASSPGLAEGDTQY
TRBV5-8,TRBJ1-4,ASSVGRWNNEKLF
TRBV28,TRBJ1-1,ASSQWTRIAEAF
TRBV6-1,TRBJ2-3,ASSEGNTRADTQY
TRBV4-2,TRBJ2-7,ASSLEDREGQQY
TRBV10-3,TRBJ1-1,AISDKSPLNTEAF
TRBV28,TRBJ1-5,ASLSQGSGNQPQH
TRBV7-9,TRBJ1-1,ASSRDRSNTEAF
TRBV5-1,TRBJ1-4,ASSLVGAQGKEKLF
TRBV21-1,TRBJ2-6,ASSKGLRDSGANVLT
TRBV9,TRBJ2-5,ASSTQGYETQY
TRBV4-2,TRBJ2-7,ASSRRRTSDSYEQY
TRBV5-1,TRBJ1-5,ASSLQGSGNQPQH
TRBV7-3,TRBJ2-2,ASSLLAGAGTGELF